This T cell receptor (beta chain) appears in the sequencing data of a study of human T cells and chemical hapten exposure. Study-wide background: The sensitizing agent was 2% DPC, placed on about 2 cm by about 2 cm of upper inner arm skin.

The germline CDR1 and CDR2 sequences are LGHNA and YNFKEQ. This CDR3 is 13 amino acids long. V lost 0 bases to trimming and J lost 5 bases, with 8 bases between them. MiXCR, applied by TCRdb to the RACE reads, yields one record per CDR3 protein. The sample contains 150,000 to 200,000 distinct CDR3 sequences, approximately 20% of which appear only once. Time point noted: patch test 1, 2 weeks after DPC sensitization. Treatment here: therapeutic diphenylcyclopropenone sensitization with weekly scalp DPC. The specimen comprised whole blood, sampled in connection with sensitization to the hapten diphenylcyclopropenone (DPC). The sequence came from a woman between 45 and 65 years old with alopecia areata. Some clones in this sample may be carry-over from other donors' samples. The chain links TRBV4-2 to TRBJ2-7; D gene ambiguous. CDR3 amino acids: CASSQDLADEQYF. DNA for the CDR3: TGTGCCAGCAGCCAAGATCTGGCTGACGAGCAGTACTTC.